This record concerns one T cell receptor (beta chain) sequence. Its recognized antigen is unknown. A much larger clone differs from this one at a single base, so this may be a read error. CDR1 and CDR2 (SGHVS, FNYEAQ) derive from the germline V gene. Reading from cysteine to phenylalanine, the CDR3 counts 15 amino acids. Just the 45-base CDR3 DNA is kept, in frame starting at base 1. The approximately 39 donors, aged 6 to 90 years, were systemically healthy Caucasian individuals from Russia. Approximately 10 milliliters of peripheral blood were collected from each donor into EDTA-treated Vacutainer tubes. Ficoll-Paque density-gradient centrifugation was used to isolate PBMCs, with at least 6 million per sample. Trizol reagent was used to extract total RNA from PBMCs, with at least 6 micrograms per sample. Naive CD45RAhigh/CD27high T cell percentages were measured by flow cytometry on a PBMC aliquot from every donor.

The entry originates in a study of blood T cells in healthy people across ages (dated by TCRdb to between 2014 and 2016). About the full investigation: In model experiments, template switching captured roughly one uniquely barcoded TCR beta cDNA molecule for every two T cells. To track age-related changes in TCR beta repertoire diversity, the study relied on deep sequencing normalized with unique cDNA molecular identifiers. The donors were split into four age groups: young (average about 16 years), middle-aged (39), aged (over 55) and long-lived (approximately 80). Donors of different ages were randomly distributed across sequencing lanes to avoid experimental bias. The study analyzed two additional independent replicas of 1 million unique cDNA reads from the same blood draw for two donors, one aged 18 to 29 and one aged 80 or older.

The paper as a whole reports these results and caveats: Compared with the aged group, the long-lived group had more naive CD4+ T cells, fewer expanded clones and increased TCR diversity, suggesting age selection. Estimates of total diversity based on one million sequenced T cells were considered lower bounds and underestimates. The percentage of naive T cells measured by flow cytometry correlated strongly with observed TCR beta diversity. Bulk unsorted PBMC profiling prevented conclusive comparison of naive and antigen-experienced compartments. Observed TCR beta diversity per million T cells fell roughly linearly with age, and a significant reduction was already apparent by age around 39. Because donor CMV infection status was unknown, age-related changes in expanded clonotypes were potentially confounded.

Receptor amplification or capture employed 5' RACE. TCRdb names Illumina HiSeq 2500 as the instrument used. A second about 7 to 12 cycle PCR used a sample-barcoded 5' primer and a J-beta primer mix. A template-switch 5' adaptor carrying 12 random nucleotides introduced a unique molecular identifier onto each TCR beta cDNA molecule. At least 2.5 million CDR3-containing paired-end reads were obtained from each sample. First-strand cDNA synthesis was performed from all RNA using the Mint cDNA synthesis kit, with priming by a TRBC-specific oligonucleotide. Following uracil-DNA glycosylase treatment, all cDNA underwent a first 18-cycle PCR with the universal primers M1SS and BC2_uni_R. The authors processed their data as follows. For normalization, 1 million high-quality reads were randomly selected from each sample, with every read carrying a distinct molecular identifier. Reads sharing molecular identifiers were discarded rather than binned into consensus sequences. MiTCR, run with a Q25 quality threshold and the strictest error-elimination algorithm, handled CDR3 identification, clonotype clustering and error correction. A nonparametric unseen species model using Euler transformation provided a lower-bound estimate of total TCR beta diversity. TCRdb applied fastp at Q25 and MiXCR to the public reads, then kept only in-frame beta chains. Identical CDR3 proteins give one entry, which carries the most common genes and DNA. TCRdb's processing, not the authors' own work, is the source of the V and J calls. The sample table records roughly 900,000 distinct CDR3 sequences; approximately 49% of these occur just once. Around 15% of the sample is in the top ten clones.

The source material was blood. The sequence joins TRBV7-6 to TRBJ1-6, and the D gene may be TRBD1, 6 bases matching. The source of this sequence is a man aged 30-40 years in good health. The CDR3: CDSSLEAGVVSPLHF. The sequence in DNA is TGTGACAGCAGCTTAGAGGCAGGGGTGGTTTCACCCCTCCACTTT.